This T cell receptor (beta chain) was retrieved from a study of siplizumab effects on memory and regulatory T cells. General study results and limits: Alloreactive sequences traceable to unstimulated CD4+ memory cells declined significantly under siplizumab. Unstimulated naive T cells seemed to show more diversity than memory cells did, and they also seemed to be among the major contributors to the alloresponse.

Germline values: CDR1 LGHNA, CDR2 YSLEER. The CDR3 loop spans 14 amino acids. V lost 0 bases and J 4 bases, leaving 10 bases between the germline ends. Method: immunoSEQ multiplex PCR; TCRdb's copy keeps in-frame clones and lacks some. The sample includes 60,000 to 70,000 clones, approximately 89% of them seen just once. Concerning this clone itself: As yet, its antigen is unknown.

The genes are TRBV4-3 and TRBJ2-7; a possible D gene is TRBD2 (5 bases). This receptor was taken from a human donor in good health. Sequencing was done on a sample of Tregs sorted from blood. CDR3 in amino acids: CASSQDLRGYEQYF. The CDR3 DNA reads TGCGCCAGCAGCCAAGATCTCCGGGGTTACGAGCAGTACTTC.